What follows are 19 T cell receptor beta chains derived from one specimen sequenced in a study of monozygotic twins with inflammatory bowel disease. TCRdb re-called the 5' RACE reads; one entry per CDR3 protein, DNA not given. The sample totals some 89,000 distinct CDR3 sequences. The specimen was blood. Receptors originate from a human donor with ulcerative colitis or Crohn's disease, or a healthy co-twin of an affected twin (not recorded which).

The genes are TRBV27 and TRBJ1-5. The CDR3 is 13 amino acids. Germline V gene data show CDR1 as MNHEY and CDR2 as SMNVEV (reference sequence). CDR3 residues: CASSPSSNQPQHF.

V is TRBV20-1 and J is TRBJ2-1; TCRdb names TRBD1, which stays unverified in the absence of DNA. The CDR3 covers 14 residues. The germline V gene encodes CDR1 DFQATT and CDR2 SNEGSKA (reference sequence). CDR3 protein: CSALTPGTTQEQFF.

The chain combines TRBV6-5 with TRBJ2-5; TCRdb reports TRBD1, a call that lacks DNA to check it against. The CDR3 has 15 amino acids. CDR1 is MNHEY, CDR2 SVGAGI, per germline. The CDR3 loop reads CASSYEGDHGETQYF.

The rearrangement uses TRBV15 and TRBJ2-1. Germline assignment: CDR1 LNHNV and CDR2 YYDKDF (reference sequence). There are 14 residues in the CDR3. This CDR3 is CATSRDRAYNEQFF.

The genes are TRBV6-1 and TRBJ2-1; with no DNA, the TCRdb D assignment of TRBD1 cannot be verified. The CDR3 extends over 15 amino acids. Germline-derived CDR1 and CDR2 are MNHNS and SASEGT. CDR3 amino acids: CASRGGLTPRDEQFF.

CDR3 region: CASSLAPGGNYGYTF. The chain employs TRBV7-2 and TRBJ1-2; absent DNA, TCRdb's TRBD1 call cannot be checked. The length of the CDR3 is 15 residues. Germline CDR1 is SGHTA and CDR2 is FQGNSA.

The genes are TRBV2 and TRBJ1-3; checking the TCRdb D call of TRBD1 is not possible without DNA. The CDR3 consists of 13 residues. In germline, CDR1 is SNHLY, CDR2 FYNNEI. CDR3: CASLQGVGNTIYF.

V usage is TRBV7-2 and J usage is TRBJ1-6; absent DNA, TCRdb's TRBD1 call cannot be checked. This CDR3 comprises 16 residues. CDR1 and CDR2 (germline): SGHTA, FQGNSA. The CDR3 is CASSSRPGQGNSPLHF.

The rearrangement uses TRBV5-1 and TRBJ2-3; TCRdb calls TRBD2, which cannot be checked without DNA. This CDR3 spans 16 amino acids. CDR1 is SGHRS, CDR2 YFSETQ, per germline. CDR3 region: CASSSSTSGGTDTQYF.

The chain links TRBV6-5 to TRBJ1-2; TCRdb designates TRBD1, a call that cannot be tested without DNA. CDR3 length: 15 residues. Germline loops: CDR1 MNHEY, CDR2 SVGAGI. The CDR3 sequence: CASSYSGPLGYGYTF.

The CDR3 region is CASSPPFLGGTEAFF. V and J are TRBV18 and TRBJ1-1; the TCRdb D gene call, TRBD1, has no DNA to confirm it. Germline CDR1 reads KGHSH; CDR2 reads LQKENI. The CDR3 covers 15 residues.

The chain carries TRBV12-5 and TRBJ2-3; no DNA is available, so the TRBD2 call from TCRdb remains unchecked. The CDR3 is 15 residues long. Germline V gives CDR1 LGHNT, CDR2 FRNRAP. CDR3 loop: CASGFPGGPTDTQYF.

The J gene is TRBJ1-6, the V gene TRBV23-1; TCRdb selects TRBD1, and the lack of DNA leaves this call unchecked. TRBV23-1 falls under the ORF class, with uncertain function. The CDR3 length is 15 residues. The CDR3 sequence is CASSQRDRDNSPLHF.

The rearrangement uses TRBV23-1 and TRBJ1-5; TCRdb indicates TRBD1, and absent DNA this call remains unverified. TRBV23-1 is annotated as an ORF whose role is uncertain. CDR3 length: 16 amino acids. The chain's CDR3 is CVSSQRDIGSNQPQHF.

The chain uses TRBV19 and TRBJ2-3; no DNA is available, so the TRBD2 call from TCRdb remains unchecked. The CDR3 loop spans 14 amino acids. CDR1 and CDR2 from the germline V gene are LNHDA and SQIVND (reference sequence). The CDR3 sequence is CASRGASSTDTQYF.

The chain has TRBV27 and TRBJ1-1; the D call from TCRdb, TRBD1, cannot be confirmed without DNA. The CDR3 covers 14 residues. Germline V lookup: CDR1 MNHEY, CDR2 SMNVEV (reference sequence). CDR3 sequence reads: CASSPLLGSTEAFF.

The V call is TRBV5-6, the J call TRBJ1-2; the TCRdb D gene call, TRBD1, has no DNA to confirm it. The CDR3 sequence is 13 residues long. The germline V gene encodes CDR1 SGHDT and CDR2 YYEEEE. This CDR3 is CASSPPGTFGYTF.

The CDR3 sequence: CASSLSLAGGPDEQFF. This chain links TRBV5-1 with TRBJ2-1; TCRdb outputs TRBD2, but without DNA this stays unchecked. Germline loops: CDR1 SGHRS, CDR2 YFSETQ. CDR3 length: 16 amino acids. The variable domain in full, with the rest retrieved from reference TRBV5-1 and TRBJ2-1, is KAGVTQTPRYLIKTRGQQVTLSCSPISGHRSVSWYQQTPGQGLQFLFEYFSETQRNKGNFPGRFSGRQFSNSRSEMNVSTLELGDSALYLCASSLSLAGGPDEQFFGPGTRLTVL.

The chain recombines TRBV5-5 with TRBJ1-5; TCRdb reports TRBD1, a call that lacks DNA to check it against. CDR3 length: 14 amino acids. CDR1 and CDR2 from the germline V gene are SGHKS and YYEKEE (reference sequence). Here the CDR3 reads CASSLLTGGQPQHF.